A single sample is the source of the 18 T cell receptor beta chains below, sequenced in a study of T cell repertoires in cytomegalovirus infection. Via MiXCR, TCRdb re-called the reads, giving one row per CDR3 protein. The table records about 830,000 distinct CDR3 sequences, about 31% of them present only once. For these TCRs, the target antigens are not known. Sample: cultured CD8+ T cells from PBMCs, taken from culture after CMV antigen stimulation. All receptors come from a human donor in good health (CMV status not recorded). Some clones in this sample may be carry-over from other donors' samples.

This clonotype occurred a few times. This chain uses TRBV12-3 or TRBV12-4 with TRBJ2-1; D remains ambiguous. CDR3 length: 12 residues. The ends were cut back, 3 bases at V and 9 bases at J, with 9 bases in the middle. CDR3 loop: CASSLSMVEQFF. As DNA, the CDR3 is TGTGCCAGCAGTTTGAGTATGGTTGAGCAGTTCTTC.

This clonotype has more than one count but fewer than ten. The chain couples TRBV6-2 or TRBV6-3 to TRBJ1-1; 7 bases map to TRBD1. CDR3 size: 14 residues. Per the germline V gene, CDR1 is MNHEY and CDR2 is SVGEGT. J gave up 2 bases and V 6 bases, and 6 bases lay outside the gene matches. CDR3 sequence (DNA): TGTGCCAGCAGGTGGGGGACAGCTAACACTGAAGCTTTCTTT. Encoded protein: CASRWGTANTEAFF.

The J gene is TRBJ2-3, the V gene TRBV14; D is uncertain. Germline assignment: CDR1 SGHDN and CDR2 FVKESK. Trimming cost V 2 bases and J 0 bases, with 9 bases left between them. This CDR3 is 15 amino acids long. The CDR3 spells CASSQRALSTDTQYF. In DNA, the CDR3 is TGTGCCAGCAGCCAACGGGCATTGAGCACAGATACGCAGTATTTT.

The chain employs TRBV5-4 and TRBJ1-6; perhaps TRBD1 as D (5 bases). The V gene's germline CDR1 is SGHNT and CDR2 YYREEE (reference sequence). The CDR3 spans 14 residues. Trimming shortened V by 1 base and J by 10 bases, and 12 bases separated the two germline ends. CDR3 amino acids: CASSLPGMGSPLHF. The DNA of the CDR3 is TGTGCCAGCAGCTTGCCAGGGATGGGCTCACCCCTCCACTTT.

Details on this clonotype: Its ends do not fully match the called genes, so a read error is possible. DNA of the CDR3: TGTGTCAGCAGCCATGAGGTTGATACGCAGTATTTT. It codes for CVSSHEVDTQYF. The rearrangement uses TRBV7-9 and TRBJ2-3; unclear D gene. From germline, CDR1 is SEHNR and CDR2 FQNEAQ (reference sequence). The CDR3 consists of 12 residues. The full variable domain, its missing parts supplied by reference TRBV7-9 and TRBJ2-3, is DTGVSQNPRHKITKRGQNVTFRCDPISEHNRLYWYRQTLGQGPEFLTYFQNEAQLEKSRLLSDRFSAERPKGSFSTLEIQRTEQGDSAMYLCVSSHEVDTQYFGPGTRLTVL.

This clonotype was observed many times. V usage is TRBV7-6 and J usage is TRBJ2-3; 8 bases are a match to TRBD2. Looked up from germline, CDR1 is SGHVS and CDR2 is FNYEAQ. V was pared by 5 bases and J by 2 bases, with 12 bases of the junction left unmatched. The CDR3 has 17 amino acids. As DNA, the CDR3 is TGTGCCAGCAGCGGGTCTGAGTCGCGGGGGGACACAGATACGCAGTATTTT. It is translated as CASSGSESRGDTDTQYF.

The rearrangement links TRBV7-9 to TRBJ2-5; tentatively, D is TRBD2 (7 bases). There are 15 residues in the CDR3. V lost 6 bases and J lost 1, with 15 bases in between. Per germline, CDR1 SEHNR and CDR2 FQNEAQ (reference sequence). The CDR3 region has the DNA TGTGCCAGCAGGGTTATGCGGGGGCCCCAAGAGACCCAGTACTTC. Its protein is CASRVMRGPQETQYF. The entire variable domain, with the rest obtained from reference TRBV7-9 and TRBJ2-5, is as follows: DTGVSQNPRHKITKRGQNVTFRCDPISEHNRLYWYRQTLGQGPEFLTYFQNEAQLEKSRLLSDRFSAERPKGSFSTLEIQRTEQGDSAMYLCASRVMRGPQETQYFGPGTRLLVL.

DNA of the CDR3: TGTGCCAGCAGCTACTTGAGGACAGGGGCGGGCGCTGAAGCTTTCTTT. Amino acids: CASSYLRTGAGAEAFF. The gene calls are TRBV14 and TRBJ1-1, with 9 nucleotides matching TRBD1. V gave up 5 bases and J gave up 6 bases; unmatched junction bases: 13. Germline V gives CDR1 SGHDN, CDR2 FVKESK. This CDR3 comprises 16 residues.

This clonotype has only one observation. Since a much larger clone is just one base distant, this may be a read error. The rearrangement uses TRBV7-6 and TRBJ2-3; possible D gene TRBD2, 7 bases. The CDR3 is 17 amino acids. Germline CDR1 and CDR2: SGHVS and FNYEAQ. Between the trimmed V and J ends, which lost 2 bases and 5 bases, there was a span of 20 bases. CDR3 DNA sequence: TGTGCCAGCAGCTTACTAAGCAAGGGGGGGGCCTTAGATACGCAGTATTTT. It yields the protein CASSLLSKGGALDTQYF. Combining the CDR3 with reference TRBV7-6 and TRBJ2-3 gives the whole variable domain GAGVSQSPRYKVTKRGQDVALRCDPISGHVSLYWYRQALGQGPEFLTYFNYEAQQDKSGLPNDRFSAERPEGSISTLTIQRTEQRDSAMYRCASSLLSKGGALDTQYFGPGTRLTVL.

This clonotype has more than one count but fewer than ten. The V gene is TRBV7-8, the J gene TRBJ1-6, with D unclear. Germline V gene sequence: CDR1 SGHVS, CDR2 FQNEAQ. The CDR3 extends over 18 amino acids. Trimming cost V 5 bases and J 8 bases, with 25 bases left between them. The CDR3 DNA is TGTGCCAGCAGCCACAACTTTCAGGCCCGACGAAGCGATTCACCCCTCCACTTT. This translates into CASSHNFQARRSDSPLHF.

This clonotype showed up just a few times. The chain employs TRBV20-1 and TRBJ2-1, with D unclear. V was cut by 5 bases and J by 2 bases, with 7 bases left in between. The CDR3 sequence is 12 residues long. Germline loops: CDR1 DFQATT, CDR2 SNEGSKA (reference sequence). The CDR3 here is CSAERAYNEQFF. The DNA for the CDR3 is TGCAGTGCTGAACGGGCCTACAATGAGCAGTTCTTC.

In its sample, this clonotype was seen a few times. The chain uses TRBV7-8 and TRBJ2-7, with TRBD2 matching over 11 bases. Germline CDR1 and CDR2: SGHVS and FQNEAQ. CDR3 size: 14 residues. Trimming removed 6 bases from V and 7 bases from J; junction bases left unmatched: 8. CDR3 sequence: CASSTSGGTGEQYV. CDR3 nucleotides: TGTGCCAGCAGTACTAGCGGGGGTACGGGGGAGCAGTACGTC.

The rearrangement joins TRBV12-3 or TRBV12-4 to TRBJ1-4; D is uncertain. V lost 5 bases, J lost 0 bases, and 7 bases lay in between. This CDR3 region has 14 residues. The CDR3 nucleotides are TGTGCCAGCAGTACCAGACCAACTAATGAAAAACTGTTTTTT. Amino acid sequence: CASSTRPTNEKLFF.

In its sample, this clonotype was seen once. This chain uses TRBV6-2 or TRBV6-3 with TRBJ2-1; D possibly corresponds to TRBD1 (6 bases). The V gene lost 6 bases and the J gene lost 12 bases, with 18 bases spanning the gap. CDR3 size: 13 residues. CDR1 MNHEY and CDR2 SVGEGT come from the germline V gene. In nucleotides, the CDR3 is TGTGCCAGCAGGCTTGGGGGCCCCACTTCGCAGTTCTTC. Protein: CASRLGGPTSQFF.

This chain uses TRBV23-1 with TRBJ2-5; 10 bases agree with TRBD1. TRBV23-1 is placed among ORFs of uncertain function. V lost 2 bases to trimming and J lost 4 bases; unmatched junction nucleotides: 4. The CDR3 is 15 amino acids. CDR3 region: CASSQGDRGAETQYF. The CDR3 DNA is TGCGCCAGCAGTCAAGGGGACAGGGGAGCAGAGACCCAGTACTTC.

This clonotype was detected only a few times. The chain employs TRBV4-3 and TRBJ1-2, with TRBD1 identical over 10 bases. This CDR3 comprises 15 residues. Germline V gives CDR1 LGHNA, CDR2 YSLEER. J was trimmed by 6 bases and V by 3 bases; bases with no gene match: 7. CDR3 in amino acids: CASSQPDRGVDGYTF. Written as DNA, the CDR3 is TGCGCCAGCAGCCAGCCGGACAGGGGGGTAGATGGCTACACCTTC.

This clonotype was seen ten or more times. CDR3 in DNA: TGTGCCAGCAGCTTCTACCTCCCGGGACAGGGCTATACGCAGTATTTT. Amino acid sequence: CASSFYLPGQGYTQYF. J is TRBJ2-3 and V is TRBV7-8; TRBD1 agrees at 9 bases. The germline CDR1 and CDR2 sequences are SGHVS and FQNEAQ. The CDR3 is 16 residues long. V lost 3 bases, J lost 7 bases, and 11 bases stayed unmatched.

The CDR3 loop is CASSWTSGGAGYEQFF. The CDR3 DNA reads TGCGCCAGCAGCTGGACTAGCGGGGGGGCTGGTTATGAGCAGTTCTTC. V is TRBV5-1 and J is TRBJ2-1, with 15 bases matching TRBD2. The CDR3 has 16 residues. The V and J ends lost 3 bases and 8 bases, in that order; junction bases with no gene match: 6. Germline values: CDR1 SGHRS, CDR2 YFSETQ.